The sequence of this T cell receptor (beta chain) was determined in a study of blood T cell repertoires in COVID-19. About the study: Spain, Italy and the United States supplied samples that represented acute and convalescent COVID-19.

Clones were read by immunoSEQ multiplex PCR, and TCRdb kept only the in-frame ones, dropping some. The sample holds 150,000 to 200,000 clones, about 75% seen once. CDR1 is SGHRS and CDR2 is YFSETQ in the germline V gene. This CDR3 has 16 amino acids. V shed 0 bases and J 8 bases; nucleotides not matched to a gene: 9. In its sample, this clone was seen a few times. The receptor's source is a woman aged 70-85 years with acute or convalescent COVID-19. Sequencing was done on a sample of peripheral blood. This chain links TRBV5-1 with TRBJ2-3, with 10 bases lining up with TRBD2. DNA of the CDR3: TGCGCCAGCAGCTTGGCCGCTAGCGGGAGCGGTATTACGCAGTATTTT. Its protein product is CASSLAASGSGITQYF.